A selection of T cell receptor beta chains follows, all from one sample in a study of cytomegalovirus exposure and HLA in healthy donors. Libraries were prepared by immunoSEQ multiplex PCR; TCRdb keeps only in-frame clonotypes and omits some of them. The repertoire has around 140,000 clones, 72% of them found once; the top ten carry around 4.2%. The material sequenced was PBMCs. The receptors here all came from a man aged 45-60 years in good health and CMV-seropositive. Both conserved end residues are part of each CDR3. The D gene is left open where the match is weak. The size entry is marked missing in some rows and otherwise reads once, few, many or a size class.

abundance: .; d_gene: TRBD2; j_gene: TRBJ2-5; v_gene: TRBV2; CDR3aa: CASSDPRLAGVGATRETQYF; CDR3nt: TGTGCCAGCAGTGACCCCCGACTAGCGGGGGTAGGGGCGACGCGGGAGACCCAGTACTTC
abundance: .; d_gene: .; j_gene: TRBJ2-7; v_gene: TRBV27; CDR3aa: CASSLQAGPSYEQYF; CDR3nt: TGTGCCAGCAGTCTACAAGCGGGCCCCTCCTACGAGCAGTACTTC
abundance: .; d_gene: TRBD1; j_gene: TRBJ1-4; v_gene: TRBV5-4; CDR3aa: CASSLPGQTNEKLFF; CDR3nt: TGTGCCAGCAGCCTACCGGGACAGACTAATGAAAAACTGTTTTTT
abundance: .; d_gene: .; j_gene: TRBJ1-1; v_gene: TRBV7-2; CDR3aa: CASSRWGGNTEAFF; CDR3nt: TGTGCCAGCAGCCGTTGGGGGGGGAACACTGAAGCTTTCTTT
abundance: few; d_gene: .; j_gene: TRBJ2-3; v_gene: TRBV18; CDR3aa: CATTRQNTDTQYF; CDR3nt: TGTGCCACCACAAGACAGAACACAGATACGCAGTATTTT
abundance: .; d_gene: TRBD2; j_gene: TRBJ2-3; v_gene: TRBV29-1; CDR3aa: CSVGLAGGFTDTQYF; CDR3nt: TGCAGCGTGGGACTAGCGGGAGGCTTCACAGATACGCAGTATTTT
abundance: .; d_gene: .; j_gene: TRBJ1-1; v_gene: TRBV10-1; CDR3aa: CASSRSGSNTEAFF; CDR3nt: TGCGCCAGCAGTAGGAGCGGTTCGAACACTGAAGCTTTCTTT
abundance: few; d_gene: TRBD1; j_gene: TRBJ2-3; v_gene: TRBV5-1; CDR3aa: CASSSGQGGTDTQYF; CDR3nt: TGCGCCAGCAGCTCCGGACAGGGGGGCACAGATACGCAGTATTTT
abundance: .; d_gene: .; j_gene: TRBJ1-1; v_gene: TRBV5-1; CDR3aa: CASSLVTGKTEAFF; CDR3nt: TGCGCCAGCAGCTTGGTTACAGGGAAGACTGAAGCTTTCTTT
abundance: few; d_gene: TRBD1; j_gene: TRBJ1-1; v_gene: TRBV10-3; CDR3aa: CAMRDRGIAFF; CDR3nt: TGTGCCATGCGGGACAGGGGAATAGCTTTCTTT
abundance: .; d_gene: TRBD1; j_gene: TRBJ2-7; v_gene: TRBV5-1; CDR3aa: CASSLRTGTLYEQYF; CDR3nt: TGCGCCAGCAGTCTACGGACAGGGACCCTCTACGAGCAGTACTTC
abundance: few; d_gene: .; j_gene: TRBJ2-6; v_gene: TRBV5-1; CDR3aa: CASSLQGSGANVLTF; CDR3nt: TGCGCCAGCAGCTTACAGGGCTCTGGGGCCAACGTCCTGACTTTC
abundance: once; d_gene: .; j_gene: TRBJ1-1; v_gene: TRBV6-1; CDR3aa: CASSEFRAFF; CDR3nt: TGTGCCAGCAGTGAATTTAGAGCTTTCTTT
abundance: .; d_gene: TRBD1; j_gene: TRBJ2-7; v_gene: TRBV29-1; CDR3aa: CSVVAGGRYEQYF; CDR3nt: TGCAGCGTTGTTGCAGGGGGAAGGTACGAGCAGTACTTC
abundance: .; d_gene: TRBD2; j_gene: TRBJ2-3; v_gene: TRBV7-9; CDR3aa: CASSPGAGDSTDTQYF; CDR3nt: TGTGCCAGCAGCCCCGGAGCGGGAGATTCAACAGATACGCAGTATTTT
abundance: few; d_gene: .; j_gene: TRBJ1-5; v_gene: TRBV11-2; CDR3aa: CASSFGENQPQHF; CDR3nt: TGTGCCAGCAGCTTCGGGGAAAACCAGCCCCAGCATTTT
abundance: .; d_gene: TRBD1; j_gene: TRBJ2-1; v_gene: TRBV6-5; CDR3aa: CASSPGTGIVEQFF; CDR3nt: TGTGCCAGCAGTCCCGGGACAGGGATCGTTGAGCAGTTCTTC
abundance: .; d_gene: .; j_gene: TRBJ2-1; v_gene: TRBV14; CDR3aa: CASSRNRVNEQFF; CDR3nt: TGTGCCAGCAGCCGTAACAGGGTAAATGAGCAGTTCTTC
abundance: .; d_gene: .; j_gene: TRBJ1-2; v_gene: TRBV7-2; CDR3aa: CASSLAAGKGYTF; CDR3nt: TGTGCCAGCAGCTTAGCGGCAGGGAAGGGCTACACCTTC
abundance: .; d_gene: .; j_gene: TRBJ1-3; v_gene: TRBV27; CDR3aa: CASFDSQSPGNTIYF; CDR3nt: TGTGCCAGCTTCGACAGCCAGTCACCTGGAAACACCATATATTTT